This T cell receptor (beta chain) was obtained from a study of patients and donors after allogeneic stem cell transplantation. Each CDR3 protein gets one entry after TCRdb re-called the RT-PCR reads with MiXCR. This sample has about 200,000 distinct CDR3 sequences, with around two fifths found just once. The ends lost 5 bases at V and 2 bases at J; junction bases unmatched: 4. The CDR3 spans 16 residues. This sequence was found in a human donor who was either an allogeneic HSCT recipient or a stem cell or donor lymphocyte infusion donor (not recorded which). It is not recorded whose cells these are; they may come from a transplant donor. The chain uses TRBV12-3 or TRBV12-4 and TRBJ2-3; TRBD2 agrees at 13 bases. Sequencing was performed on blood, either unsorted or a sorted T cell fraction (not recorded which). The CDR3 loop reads CASSQGLAGFTDTQYF. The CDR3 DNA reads TGTGCCAGCAGTCAGGGACTAGCGGGATTCACAGATACGCAGTATTTT.